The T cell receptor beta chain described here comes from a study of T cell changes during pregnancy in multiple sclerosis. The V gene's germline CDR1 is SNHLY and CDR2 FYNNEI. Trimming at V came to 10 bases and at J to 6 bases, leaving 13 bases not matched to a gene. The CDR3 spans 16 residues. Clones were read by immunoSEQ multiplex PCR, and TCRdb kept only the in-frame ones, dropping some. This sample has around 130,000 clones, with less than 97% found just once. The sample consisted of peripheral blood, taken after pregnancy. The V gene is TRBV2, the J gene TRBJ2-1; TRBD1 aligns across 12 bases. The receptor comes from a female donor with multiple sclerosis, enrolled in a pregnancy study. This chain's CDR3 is CATPRGGTGGRNEQFF. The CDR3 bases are TGTGCCACTCCTCGAGGTGGGACAGGGGGCCGCAATGAGCAGTTCTTC. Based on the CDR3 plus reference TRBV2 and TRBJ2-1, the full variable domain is EPEVTQTPSHQVTQMGQEVILRCVPISNHLYFYWYRQILGQKVEFLVSFYNNEISEKSEIFDDQFSVERPDGSNFTLKIRSTKLEDSAMYFCATPRGGTGGRNEQFFGPGTRLTVL.